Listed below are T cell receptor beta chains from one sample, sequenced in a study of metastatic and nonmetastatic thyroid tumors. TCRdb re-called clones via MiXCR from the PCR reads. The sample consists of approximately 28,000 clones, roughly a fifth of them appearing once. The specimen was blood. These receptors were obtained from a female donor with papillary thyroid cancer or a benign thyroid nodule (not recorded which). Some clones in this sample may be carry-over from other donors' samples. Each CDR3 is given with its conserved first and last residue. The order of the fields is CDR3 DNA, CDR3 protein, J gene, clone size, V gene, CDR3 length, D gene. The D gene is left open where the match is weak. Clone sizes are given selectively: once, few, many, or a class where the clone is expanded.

TGTGCCAGTAGAGAGGGCACAGATACGCAGTATTTT | CASREGTDTQYF | TRBJ2-3 | few | TRBV19 | 12 | -
TGTGCCAGCAGCTTACCGGGGGGGTACGAGCAGTACTTC | CASSLPGGYEQYF | TRBJ2-7 | - | TRBV7-8 | 13 | TRBD2
TGTGCCAGCAGCTTACCCGACAGAAATGGGAACACTGAAGCTTTCTTT | CASSLPDRNGNTEAFF | TRBJ1-1 | many | TRBV7-9 | 16 | -
TGCGCCAGCAGCCAAGATCTAACGGCTAATGAAAAACTGTTTTTT | CASSQDLTANEKLFF | TRBJ1-4 | many | TRBV4-3 | 15 | -
TGTGCCAGCAGCGCACCAAATGGCTACACCTTC | CASSAPNGYTF | TRBJ1-2 | many | TRBV9 | 11 | -
TGTGCCAGCTCACCACAGGGGGGAGATAATTCACCCCTCCACTTT | CASSPQGGDNSPLHF | TRBJ1-6 | many | TRBV18 | 15 | -
TGTGCCAGCAGCTCGGTGAACACAGATACGCAGTATTTT | CASSSVNTDTQYF | TRBJ2-3 | many | TRBV3-1 | 13 | -
TGTGCCAGACAGGGGGCGCCCACCGGGGAGCTGTTTTTT | CARQGAPTGELFF | TRBJ2-2 | medium-sized | TRBV6-2/TRBV6-3 | 13 | TRBD1
TGTGCCAGCAGAGACAGGGGGCTGTACGAGCAGTACTTC | CASRDRGLYEQYF | TRBJ2-7 | few | TRBV6-1 | 13 | TRBD1
TGTGCCAGCTCACCACCTAATCGCGGGGGCACAGATACGCAGTATTTT | CASSPPNRGGTDTQYF | TRBJ2-3 | many | TRBV18 | 16 | -
TGCGCCAGCAGCCTCCGGATCGGGACAGCCTACGAGCAGTACTTC | CASSLRIGTAYEQYF | TRBJ2-7 | many | TRBV4-1 | 15 | TRBD1
TGTGCCAGCAGCCGGCATACGAACACCGGGGAGCTGTTTTTT | CASSRHTNTGELFF | TRBJ2-2 | few | TRBV12-3/TRBV12-4 | 14 | -
TGTGCCAGCAGCTTACAGGGCAGGAACACTGAAGCTTTCTTT | CASSLQGRNTEAFF | TRBJ1-1 | - | TRBV7-2 | 14 | -
TGTGCCAGCAGTTACTCGAGAAGTAGTGGCACCGGGGAGCTGTTTTTT | CASSYSRSSGTGELFF | TRBJ2-2 | few | TRBV6-5 | 16 | -
TGTGCCAGCAGCTTCTGGGCCGGAGATCGCAATCAGCCCCAGCATTTT | CASSFWAGDRNQPQHF | TRBJ1-5 | many | TRBV11-1 | 16 | -
TGTGCCAGCAGGGCACGGGGGCTAGCTGGAGGGGGTTCCTACAATGAGCAGTTCTTC | CASRARGLAGGGSYNEQFF | TRBJ2-1 | - | TRBV6-2/TRBV6-3 | 19 | -
TGTGCCAGCAGCCCGGTAGTAGACACTGAAGCTTTCTTT | CASSPVVDTEAFF | TRBJ1-1 | few | TRBV6-1 | 13 | -
TGCGCCAGCAGCTTTTCTGCTGGAAGGACCGGGGAGCTGTTTTTT | CASSFSAGRTGELFF | TRBJ2-2 | - | TRBV5-1 | 15 | -
TGTGCCAGCAGTCTACCACAGGGGGCGACAGGAACTGGGGCCAACGTCCTGACTTTC | CASSLPQGATGTGANVLTF | TRBJ2-6 | few | TRBV28 | 19 | TRBD1
TGTGCCAGCAGCTCGTACATTGACTCTGGAAACACCATATATTTT | CASSSYIDSGNTIYF | TRBJ1-3 | many | TRBV7-2 | 15 | -
TGTGCCAGCAGTTTCTCGACAGGAAACTATGGCTACACCTTC | CASSFSTGNYGYTF | TRBJ1-2 | - | TRBV28 | 14 | -
TGTGCCAGCACGGCAGCCACTACTTACTACGAGCAGTACTTC | CASTAATTYYEQYF | TRBJ2-7 | - | TRBV6-1 | 14 | -
TGTGCCAGCAGAAGACTAGCGGGGGGCTCCTACGAGCAGTACTTC | CASRRLAGGSYEQYF | TRBJ2-7 | many | TRBV6-1 | 15 | TRBD2
TGTGCCATCAGTGAGGTACAGGTTGCAGAGACCCAGTACTTC | CAISEVQVAETQYF | TRBJ2-5 | many | TRBV10-3 | 14 | -
TGTGCCAGCTTATCCCGGGGGGGGTTAATGAATTTGGCCACCGGGGAGCTGTTTTTT | CASLSRGGLMNLATGELFF | TRBJ2-2 | once | TRBV11-2 | 19 | TRBD2
TGCGCCAGCAGCATAGGACAGGGGTCGACTGAAGCTTTCTTT | CASSIGQGSTEAFF | TRBJ1-1 | - | TRBV5-1 | 14 | TRBD1
TGTGCCAGCAGTTTAGCGGGGGGGCTATTCGAGCAGTACTTC | CASSLAGGLFEQYF | TRBJ2-7 | many | TRBV11-2 | 14 | TRBD2
TGTGCCACCAGTGCGAATAGCGTACCCTACGAGCAGTACTTC | CATSANSVPYEQYF | TRBJ2-7 | - | TRBV24-1 | 14 | -
TGCAGTGCTTCGTCGGCAGGGGGGACCTACGAGCAGTACTTC | CSASSAGGTYEQYF | TRBJ2-7 | many | TRBV20-1 | 14 | -
TGTGCCAGCAATTTCATCCGGGGCGGACACACTGAAGCTTTCTTT | CASNFIRGGHTEAFF | TRBJ1-1 | many | TRBV27 | 15 | -
TGTGCCAGCAGTTCCACTAGCGGGGGGACAGATACGCAGTATTTT | CASSSTSGGTDTQYF | TRBJ2-3 | many | TRBV6-1 | 15 | TRBD2
TGTGCCAGCAGCCAAGATCCCTTGGTAGCCAGCTCCTATAATTCACCCCTCCACTTT | CASSQDPLVASSYNSPLHF | TRBJ1-6 | many | TRBV4-2 | 19 | -
TGTGCCTGGAGTGTACGACGACAGGGCCAAGAGACCCAGTACTTC | CAWSVRRQGQETQYF | TRBJ2-5 | - | TRBV30 | 15 | TRBD1
TGTGCCTGGAGTCTTGGTAGGGAGGGCTACACCTTC | CAWSLGREGYTF | TRBJ1-2 | - | TRBV30 | 12 | -
TGTGCCAGCAGCCCGACAGGGTTCTCTGGGGCCAACGTCCTGACTTTC | CASSPTGFSGANVLTF | TRBJ2-6 | - | TRBV11-2 | 16 | TRBD1
TGTGCCAGCAGGGACAGAAGCACAGATACGCAGTATTTT | CASRDRSTDTQYF | TRBJ2-3 | few | TRBV6-1 | 13 | -
TGTGCCAGCTCCCATGGAAATAGCTACGAGCAGTACTTC | CASSHGNSYEQYF | TRBJ2-7 | many | TRBV18 | 13 | -
TGTGCCAGCAGTTCCGGGACACCGAAGGCCGGGGAGCTGTTTTTT | CASSSGTPKAGELFF | TRBJ2-2 | many | TRBV11-2 | 15 | -
TGTGCCAGCTCACCACCCGGGACGGTAAACAATGAGCAGTTCTTC | CASSPPGTVNNEQFF | TRBJ2-1 | many | TRBV18 | 15 | -
TGTGCCAGCAGCGTAAGTTCGGGCGAGAGCTCTGGAAACACCATATATTTT | CASSVSSGESSGNTIYF | TRBJ1-3 | - | TRBV9 | 17 | -
TGTGCCATCAGTGAGGCAGGGGGCTCCGAGCAGTACTTC | CAISEAGGSEQYF | TRBJ2-7 | few | TRBV10-3 | 13 | TRBD1
TGTGCCAGCAGCTTAGCGTCCCTAGCGGGACCCGGGATGCAAGAGACCCAGTACTTC | CASSLASLAGPGMQETQYF | TRBJ2-5 | many | TRBV7-6 | 19 | TRBD2
TGTGCCACCGCCCTCGGGCCCACAGATACGCAGTATTTT | CATALGPTDTQYF | TRBJ2-3 | many | TRBV24-1 | 13 | -
TGTGCCAGCAGTTACGCAGGGGGCGCGGGTGGCTACACCTTC | CASSYAGGAGGYTF | TRBJ1-2 | - | TRBV6-6 | 14 | TRBD1
TGTGCCACGCTGGTGGGCTACGAGCAGTACTTC | CATLVGYEQYF | TRBJ2-7 | many | TRBV6-1 | 11 | -
TGTGCCAGCAGCAGGACGGGCTCCTACGAGCAGTACTTC | CASSRTGSYEQYF | TRBJ2-7 | medium-sized | TRBV6-1 | 13 | -
TGTGCCATCAGTGAACTAGCGGGGGTCACAGATACGCAGTATTTT | CAISELAGVTDTQYF | TRBJ2-3 | many | TRBV10-3 | 15 | TRBD2
TGTGCCAGCAGCCAAGAGGCCCTACATCAGCCCCAGCATTTT | CASSQEALHQPQHF | TRBJ1-5 | many | TRBV3-1 | 14 | -